The entry that follows covers one T cell receptor (beta chain) sequence. Its antigen is not known. This specimen comes from a study of radiation and T cells in renal cell carcinoma. Stated time point: blood 2 weeks post-SBRT. Described treatment: 15 Gy SBRT to primary tumor, nephrectomy 4 weeks later. Radiation-treated patients gave blood at baseline, week 2 and week 4. The protocol was immunoSEQ multiplex PCR, while the TCRdb copy is restricted to in-frame clones and leaves out a portion. The sample contains about 120,000 clones, about 81% of which appear only once. The CDR3 consists of 15 residues. Points from the study as a whole: Pretreatment tumor biopsies were lacking, so baseline clonotypes are unknown.

Source: blood, taken from a patient whose treatment included radiotherapy and nephrectomy. The sequence was obtained from a woman aged 55-69 years with renal cell carcinoma. V and J are TRBV21-1 and TRBJ1-2; TRBD1, as called in the table, went unchecked against the DNA. TRBV21-1 counts as a pseudogene. CDR3 coding DNA: TGTGCCAGCAGCAAAAAAAGAGGGACAGTTCGTGGCTACACCTTC. Translated: CASSKKRGTVRGYTF.